This T cell receptor beta chain was identified in a study of blood T cell repertoires in COVID-19. On the study more broadly: Sample material is recorded as cDNA or gDNA derived from T cells, B-cell-depleted T cells, or PBMCs.

The assay was immunoSEQ multiplex PCR, and TCRdb's table has in-frame clones only and misses some. The repertoire includes more than 30,000 clones, around nine tenths of them detected once, and 25% sits in the top ten. The germline gives CDR1 SNHLY, CDR2 FYNNEI. The CDR3 runs to 13 residues. V was clipped by 6 bases and J by 4 bases, with 13 bases between them. The TCR sequence derives from a woman older than 75 with active or convalescent COVID-19. V is TRBV2 and J is TRBJ2-7; TRBD1 might be the D (6 bases). What was sequenced was peripheral blood. CDR3 amino acids: CASRAGTKYEQYF. The CDR3 nucleotides read TGTGCCAGCAGAGCCGGGACAAAGTACGAGCAGTACTTC.